This T cell receptor beta chain is drawn from a study of regulatory T cells in long-lasting Graves disease. The time point is: newly diagnosed GD, antithyroid drugs for less than 3 months. After RNA was extracted from PBMCs, the TCR library was made from it. Trimming removed 4 bases from V and 0 bases from J, with 10 bases in between. The CDR3 has 14 amino acids. Germline V CDR1 and CDR2: SGDLS, YYNGEE. This clonotype was observed at least ten times. Arm-PCR with iRepertoire HTBI primers amplified the CDR3 regions for these TCR beta libraries. TCRdb ran MiXCR on the multiplex PCR reads and lists one entry per CDR3 protein. Here the sample spans approximately 350,000 distinct CDR3 sequences, roughly 17% being singletons. The same sample was also studied in work on T cells in Graves' hyperthyroidism and ophthalmopathy.

The chain couples TRBV9 to TRBJ1-1; no clear D. The material sequenced was peripheral blood mononuclear cells (PBMCs), taken at new diagnosis, from a patient treated with antithyroid drugs. The TCR was taken from a man between 40 and 49 years old with Graves disease. CDR3 loop: CASSRPGLNTEAFF. DNA for the CDR3: TGTGCCAGCAGCCGTCCGGGGTTGAACACTGAAGCTTTCTTT.